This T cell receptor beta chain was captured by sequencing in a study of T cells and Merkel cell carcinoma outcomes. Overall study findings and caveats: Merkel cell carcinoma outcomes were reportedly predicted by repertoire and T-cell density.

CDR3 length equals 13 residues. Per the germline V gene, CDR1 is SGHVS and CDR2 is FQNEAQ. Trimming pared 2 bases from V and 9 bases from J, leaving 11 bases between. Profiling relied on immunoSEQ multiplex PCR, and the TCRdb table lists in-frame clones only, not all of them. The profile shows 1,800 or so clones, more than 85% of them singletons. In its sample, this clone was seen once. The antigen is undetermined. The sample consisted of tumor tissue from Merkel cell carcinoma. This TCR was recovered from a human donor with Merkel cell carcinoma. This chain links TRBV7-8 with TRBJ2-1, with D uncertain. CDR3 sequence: CASSLYGLAEQFF. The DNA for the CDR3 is TGTGCCAGCAGCTTATATGGGTTGGCTGAGCAGTTCTTC.